The 21 T cell receptor beta chains presented below share a single source sample, sequenced in a study of OX40 agonist ivuxolimab in advanced cancers. Measured with immunoSEQ multiplex PCR; TCRdb has only the in-frame clones, and not every one. This sample has 130,000 or so clones, with approximately 94% found just once. Here the sequenced sample was CD4+ or CD8+ T cells sorted from blood, taken in a trial of the OX40 agonist ivuxolimab. These TCRs come from an adult with an advanced solid tumor such as melanoma, head and neck, liver or kidney cancer.

The V gene is TRBV7-2, the J gene TRBJ2-7; D remains unclear. Trimming left V 5 bases short and J 2 bases short, with 16 bases between. The CDR3 consists of 15 residues. The germline gives CDR1 SGHTA, CDR2 FQGNSA. The CDR3 reads CASSHPGRRPYEQYF. In DNA form, the CDR3 reads TGTGCCAGCAGCCACCCTGGGCGACGCCCCTACGAGCAGTACTTC.

The chain is built from TRBV9 and TRBJ2-2, with D maybe TRBD2 (6 bases). V lost 2 bases and J lost 6, with 11 bases in between. Germline loops: CDR1 SGDLS, CDR2 YYNGEE. This CDR3 is built from 14 residues. This CDR3 is CASSVQGGAGELFF. The CDR3 DNA sequence: TGTGCCAGCAGCGTCCAGGGCGGGGCCGGGGAGCTGTTTTTT.

The chain has TRBV28 and TRBJ1-4; maybe TRBD1 (5 bases). The germline CDR1 and CDR2 sequences are MDHEN and SYDVKM. CDR3 length: 14 residues. Trimming left V 7 bases short and J 3 bases short, with 12 bases between. CDR3 bases: TGTGCCAGCACGGACAAGGCGGCTAATGAAAAACTGTTTTTT. Its translation is CASTDKAANEKLFF.

In its sample, this clone was seen once. V and J are TRBV5-8 and TRBJ2-7; 9 nucleotides match TRBD1. V dropped 4 bases and J dropped 2; count of bases not matched to a gene: 4. The CDR3 has 14 residues. The germline V gene encodes CDR1 SGHTS and CDR2 YDEGEE. CDR3 protein: CASSPRQGAYEQYF. The DNA for the CDR3 is TGTGCCAGCAGCCCCCGACAGGGGGCCTACGAGCAGTACTTC.

This chain connects TRBV19 to TRBJ2-3; the D gene is possibly TRBD1 (6 bases). CDR1 and CDR2 (germline): LNHDA, SQIVND (reference sequence). The CDR3 extends over 16 amino acids. The V and J ends lost 3 bases and 2 bases respectively, with 15 bases between them. Here the CDR3 DNA reads TGTGCCAGTAGTATCGGTAACAGGGTTTTCACAGATACGCAGTATTTT. This codes for CASSIGNRVFTDTQYF.

The CDR3 region has the DNA TGTGCCAGCGCACTAGCGGGAGTAGAGACCCAGTACTTC. This encodes CASALAGVETQYF. The V gene is TRBV25-1, the J gene TRBJ2-5; 11 nucleotides match TRBD2. After removal of 8 bases from V and 4 bases from J, the junction contained 3 bases not matched to a gene. Germline CDR1 and CDR2: MGHDK and SYGVNS. The CDR3 covers 13 residues.

The V gene is TRBV5-1, the J gene TRBJ2-7; D is unresolved. CDR3 length equals 14 residues. V was pared by 1 base and J by 2 bases, with 10 bases between. The germline gives CDR1 SGHRS, CDR2 YFSETQ. The CDR3 sequence is CASSLTAAAYEQYF. In nucleotides, the CDR3 is TGCGCCAGCAGCTTGACCGCGGCAGCCTACGAGCAGTACTTC.

The chain employs TRBV7-9 and TRBJ1-3, with D maybe TRBD1 (6 bases). Trimming removed 6 bases from V and 4 bases from J, with 13 bases in between. Germline assignment: CDR1 SEHNR and CDR2 FQNEAQ (reference sequence). This CDR3 has 14 residues. CDR3: CASRVTGSGNTIYF. The DNA for the CDR3 is TGTGCCAGCAGAGTAACAGGGTCCGGAAACACCATATATTTT.

The V call is TRBV6-1, the J call TRBJ2-2, with TRBD1 matching over 8 bases. The ends lost 7 bases at V and 3 bases at J; junction bases unmatched: 4. The CDR3 loop spans 14 amino acids. The germline gives CDR1 MNHNS, CDR2 SASEGT. This CDR3 is CASNYRGDTGELFF. CDR3 bases: TGTGCCAGCAACTACAGGGGGGACACCGGGGAGCTGTTTTTT.

This chain connects TRBV27 to TRBJ2-2, with 10 bases matching TRBD1. The CDR3 spans 14 residues. Trimming removed 8 bases from V and 4 bases from J; junction bases left unmatched: 4. CDR1 is MNHEY and CDR2 is SMNVEV in the germline V gene (reference sequence). The CDR3 DNA reads TGTGCCAGCGGACAGGGGGATCGCACCGGGGAGCTGTTTTTT. Protein product: CASGQGDRTGELFF.

This clone was picked up one time. The chain has TRBV11-2 and TRBJ1-3; TRBD1 might be the D (5 bases). The germline CDR1 and CDR2 sequences are SGHAT and FQNNGV. V lost 4 bases and J lost 3, with 19 bases in between. The CDR3 extends over 17 amino acids. The CDR3 here is CASSSRRGRTNGNTIYF. CDR3 in DNA: TGTGCCAGCAGCTCCCGGCGGGGCCGGACCAATGGAAACACCATATATTTT.

This chain connects TRBV7-9 to TRBJ2-7, with TRBD2 as a possible D gene (6 bases). Germline V lookup: CDR1 SEHNR, CDR2 FQNEAQ (reference sequence). The CDR3 extends over 14 amino acids. V lost 5 bases and J 2 bases, leaving 13 bases between the germline ends. For the CDR3, the DNA is TGTGCCAGCAGCGGCGGGACGGCAACCTACGAGCAGTACTTC. Amino acids: CASSGGTATYEQYF. Complete variable domain (other parts from reference TRBV7-9 and TRBJ2-7): DTGVSQNPRHKITKRGQNVTFRCDPISEHNRLYWYRQTLGQGPEFLTYFQNEAQLEKSRLLSDRFSAERPKGSFSTLEIQRTEQGDSAMYLCASSGGTATYEQYFGPGTRLTVT.

This CDR3 is CASSGDRNSNQPQHF. The DNA of the CDR3 is TGTGCCAGCAGTGGGGACAGAAATAGCAATCAGCCCCAGCATTTT. This chain joins TRBV6-1 and TRBJ1-5, with TRBD1 identical over 7 bases. CDR3 length equals 15 residues. With 4 bases clipped from V and 0 bases from J, the junction kept 3 bases outside the gene matches. Germline assignment: CDR1 MNHNS and CDR2 SASEGT.

In this sample, this clone turned up once. The rearrangement links TRBV18 to TRBJ2-3; D possibly corresponds to TRBD1 (6 bases). The germline gives CDR1 KGHSH, CDR2 LQKENI. V dropped 5 bases and J dropped 1 base, with 10 bases sitting between them. The CDR3 is made up of 14 amino acids. CDR3 residues: CASSVRTGTDTQYF. CDR3 nucleotides: TGTGCCAGCTCAGTGAGGACAGGCACAGATACGCAGTATTTT.

A single count supports this clone. The rearrangement links TRBV7-2 to TRBJ1-1, with D possibly matching TRBD1 (6 bases). Germline loops: CDR1 SGHTA, CDR2 FQGNSA. The V end was cut by 5 bases, the J end by 11 bases, with 18 bases between. The CDR3 runs to 13 residues. CDR3 in amino acids: CASSPATGSYAFF. CDR3 nucleotides: TGTGCCAGCAGCCCGGCCACAGGGTCGTACGCTTTCTTT.

The chain is built from TRBV7-9 and TRBJ2-7; tentatively, D is TRBD1 (5 bases). The CDR3 extends over 14 amino acids. Germline V gene data show CDR1 as SEHNR and CDR2 as FQNEAQ (reference sequence). V dropped 5 bases and J dropped 1 base, with 12 bases sitting between them. For the CDR3, the DNA is TGTGCCAGCAGCCCTCAGGGCCTATCCTACGAGCAGTACTTC. This encodes CASSPQGLSYEQYF.

The chain combines TRBV6-6 with TRBJ2-1; no definite D call. V was pared by 9 bases and J by 3 bases, with 9 bases between. The V gene's germline CDR1 is MNHNY and CDR2 SVGAGI (reference sequence). This CDR3 is built from 12 residues. This chain's CDR3 is CASHGFYNEQFF. CDR3 coding DNA: TGTGCCAGTCACGGATTCTACAATGAGCAGTTCTTC.

This clone was counted only a few times. The V call is TRBV5-8, the J call TRBJ1-2; TRBD1 might be the D (5 bases). From germline, CDR1 is SGHTS and CDR2 YDEGEE. This CDR3 has 12 residues. The germline V and J ends were trimmed by 3 bases and 5 bases, with 8 bases remaining between them. The CDR3 sequence: CASSSTEYGYTF. CDR3 sequence (DNA): TGTGCCAGCAGCTCGACAGAGTATGGCTACACCTTC.

For the CDR3, the DNA is TGTGCCAGCAGCTCCGGGGAGAGGTGGGTGACCCAGTACTTC. Protein product: CASSSGERWVTQYF. The rearrangement joins TRBV5-6 to TRBJ2-5; TRBD2 is a possible D gene (5 bases). V was clipped by 3 bases and J by 7 bases, with 16 bases between them. Germline V gene sequence: CDR1 SGHDT, CDR2 YYEEEE. The CDR3 has 14 residues.

The chain links TRBV4-3 to TRBJ1-1; 12 bases agree with TRBD1. CDR1 is LGHNA and CDR2 is YSLEER in the germline V gene. Trimming took 2 bases from V and 1 from J; bases not matched to a gene: 17. CDR3 length equals 21 residues. The CDR3 here is CASSQLSAGTGGAGRNTEAFF. The CDR3 nucleotides read TGCGCCAGCAGCCAACTATCTGCCGGGACAGGGGGCGCCGGGCGGAACACTGAAGCTTTCTTT.

This clone was detected only once. J is TRBJ2-1 and V is TRBV5-1; D perhaps matches TRBD2 (6 bases). CDR3 length: 14 amino acids. Per the germline V gene, CDR1 is SGHRS and CDR2 is YFSETQ. V lost 0 bases and J lost 3, with 7 bases in between. The CDR3 coding sequence is TGCGCCAGCAGCTTGGGGGACTTCTACAATGAGCAGTTCTTC. It is translated as CASSLGDFYNEQFF.